This is a list of T cell receptor beta chains from one sample in a study of T cell responses to AZD1222 COVID-19 vaccine. This table comes from immunoSEQ multiplex PCR, and its TCRdb copy is limited to in-frame clones, with some not included. This sample carries over 50,000 clones, about 81% of them seen once, and the ten largest clones take more than 20%. The starting material was peripheral blood, obtained on day 0 of AZD1222 vaccination. These receptors came from an adult in good health. Each CDR3 is given with its conserved first and last residue.

CDR3 protein	J gene	V gene
CASSGPGGGNQPQHF	TRBJ1-5	TRBV7-2
CASSLEMAGGTEAFF	TRBJ1-1	TRBV5-1
CASSNGIPPSGSPLHF	TRBJ1-6	TRBV28
CATSRVRVGPTLRNTIYF	TRBJ1-3	TRBV15
CASSSTAEGSSPLHF	TRBJ1-6	TRBV28
CASRYRGTNYGYTF	TRBJ1-2	TRBV6-5
CASSLGNYEQYF	TRBJ2-7	TRBV28
CASSPPDREGEAFF	TRBJ1-1	TRBV7-2
CASSIEGTGTGSF	TRBJ1-1	TRBV19
CASSPWGGRETGELFF	TRBJ2-2	TRBV3-1/TRBV3-2
CASSKVRGESYEQYF	TRBJ2-7	TRBV19
CASSPGTDGELFF	TRBJ2-2	TRBV7-8
CASSPGPNGNQPQHF	TRBJ1-5	TRBV5-5
CASSLGTENTEAFF	TRBJ1-1	TRBV7-3
CASSDLTGGPNYGYTF	TRBJ1-2	TRBV2
CASSRKHRGADTQYF	TRBJ2-3	TRBV18
CASSPTLALWQETQYF	TRBJ2-5	TRBV14
CASSSTGSGNQPQHF	TRBJ1-5	TRBV28
CASSRPGGAGSDTEAFF	TRBJ1-1	TRBV3-1/TRBV3-2
CASSQQRSYDTQYF	TRBJ2-3	TRBV4-3
CASSEQDSEAFF	TRBJ1-1	TRBV2
CASSIDHTGVRETQYF	TRBJ2-5	TRBV19
CASSFAGQGNTIYF	TRBJ1-3	TRBV19
CARDRGRTAGGPSHTGELFF	TRBJ2-2	TRBV19
CASSYSRQVRSYEQYF	TRBJ2-7	TRBV6-5
CATSDLKFGGKETQYF	TRBJ2-5	TRBV24-1
CASSQDRGPSDTQYF	TRBJ2-3	TRBV4-3